The clone carrying this T cell receptor (beta chain) was detected a few times. This sample is drawn from a study of blood T cell repertoires in COVID-19. About the research overall: T cells, B-cell-depleted T cells, or PBMCs supplied cDNA or gDNA.

The CDR3 has 15 amino acids. Germline V lookup: CDR1 MDHEN, CDR2 SYDVKM. The V gene end was trimmed by 1 base and the J gene end by 7 bases; junction bases not matched to a gene: 7. The method was immunoSEQ multiplex PCR; TCRdb's version includes in-frame clones alone and lacks a portion of them. The table shows approximately 99,000 clones, with over 75% occurring only once. Sequencing input: peripheral blood. This receptor was obtained from a woman in her 70s with acute or convalescent COVID-19. This rearrangement joins TRBV28 to TRBJ1-5; 7 bases agree with TRBD1. The CDR3 protein is CASSLSDRARQPQHF. For the CDR3, the DNA is TGTGCCAGCAGTTTATCCGACAGGGCAAGGCAGCCCCAGCATTTT. Complete variable domain (other parts from reference TRBV28 and TRBJ1-5): DVKVTQSSRYLVKRTGEKVFLECVQDMDHENMFWYRQDPGLGLRLIYFSYDVKMKEKGDIPEGYSVSREKKERFSLILESASTNQTSMYLCASSLSDRARQPQHFGDGTRLSIL.